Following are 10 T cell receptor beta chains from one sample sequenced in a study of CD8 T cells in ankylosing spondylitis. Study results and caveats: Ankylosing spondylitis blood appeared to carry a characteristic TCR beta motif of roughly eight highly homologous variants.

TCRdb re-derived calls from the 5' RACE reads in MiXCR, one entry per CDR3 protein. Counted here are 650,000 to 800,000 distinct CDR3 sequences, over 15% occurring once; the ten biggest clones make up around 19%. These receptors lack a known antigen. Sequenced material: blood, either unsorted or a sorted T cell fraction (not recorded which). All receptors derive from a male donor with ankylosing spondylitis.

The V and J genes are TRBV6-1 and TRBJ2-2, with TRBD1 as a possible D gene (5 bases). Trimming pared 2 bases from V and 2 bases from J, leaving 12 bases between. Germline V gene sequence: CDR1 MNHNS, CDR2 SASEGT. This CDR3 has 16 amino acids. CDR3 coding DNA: TGTGCCAGCAGTGAATCCTTACAGGTCAACACCGGGGAGCTGTTTTTT. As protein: CASSESLQVNTGELFF.

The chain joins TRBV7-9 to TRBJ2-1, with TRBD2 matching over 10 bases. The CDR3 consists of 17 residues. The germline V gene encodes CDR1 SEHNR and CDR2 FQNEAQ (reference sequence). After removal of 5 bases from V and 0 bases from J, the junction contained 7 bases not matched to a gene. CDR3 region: CASSEGSGRSSYNEQFF. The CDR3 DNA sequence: TGTGCCAGCAGCGAAGGTAGCGGGAGGAGCTCCTACAATGAGCAGTTCTTC.

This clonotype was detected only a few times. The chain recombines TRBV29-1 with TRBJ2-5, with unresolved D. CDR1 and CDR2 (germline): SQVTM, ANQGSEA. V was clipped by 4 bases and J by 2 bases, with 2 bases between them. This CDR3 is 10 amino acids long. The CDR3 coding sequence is TGCAGCGTTGTACAAGAGACCCAGTACTTC. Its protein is CSVVQETQYF.

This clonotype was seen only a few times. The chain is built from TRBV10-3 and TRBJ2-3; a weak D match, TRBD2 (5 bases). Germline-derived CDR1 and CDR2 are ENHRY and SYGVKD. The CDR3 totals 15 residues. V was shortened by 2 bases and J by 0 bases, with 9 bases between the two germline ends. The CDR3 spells CAISETGTSTDTQYF. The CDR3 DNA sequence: TGTGCCATCAGTGAGACGGGAACTAGCACAGATACGCAGTATTTT.

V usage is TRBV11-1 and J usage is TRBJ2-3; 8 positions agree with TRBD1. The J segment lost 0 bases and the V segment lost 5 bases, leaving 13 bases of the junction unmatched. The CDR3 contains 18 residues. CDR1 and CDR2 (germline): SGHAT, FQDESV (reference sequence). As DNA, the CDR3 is TGTGCCAGCAGCCTACCGGACAGGGACCACCCTAGCACAGATACGCAGTATTTT. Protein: CASSLPDRDHPSTDTQYF.

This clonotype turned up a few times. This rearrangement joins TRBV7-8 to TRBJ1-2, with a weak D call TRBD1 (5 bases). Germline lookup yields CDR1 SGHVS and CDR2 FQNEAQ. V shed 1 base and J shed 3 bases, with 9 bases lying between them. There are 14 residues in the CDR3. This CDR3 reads CASSLGGSHYGYTF. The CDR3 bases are TGTGCCAGCAGCTTAGGGGGCAGTCACTATGGCTACACCTTC. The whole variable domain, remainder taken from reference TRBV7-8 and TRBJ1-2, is GAGVSQSPRYKVAKRGQDVALRCDPISGHVSLFWYQQALGQGPEFLTYFQNEAQLDKSGLPSDRFFAERPEGSVSTLKIQRTQQEDSAVYLCASSLGGSHYGYTFGSGTRLTVV.

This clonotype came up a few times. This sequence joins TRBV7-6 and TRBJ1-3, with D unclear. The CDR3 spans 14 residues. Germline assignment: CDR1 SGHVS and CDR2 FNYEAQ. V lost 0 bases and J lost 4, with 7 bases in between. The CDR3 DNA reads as TGTGCCAGCAGCTTAGCGACCGGAGGAAACACCATATATTTT. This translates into CASSLATGGNTIYF.

The DNA for the CDR3 is TGTGCCACCAGCGCAGTTGGAGGGGTGGCAGATACGCAGTATTTT. It codes for CATSAVGGVADTQYF. The rearrangement joins TRBV15 to TRBJ2-3, with D perhaps TRBD2 (6 bases). This CDR3 region has 15 residues. The germline gives CDR1 LNHNV, CDR2 YYDKDF (reference sequence). With 5 bases removed from V and 4 bases from J, the gap between germline ends came to 16 bases.

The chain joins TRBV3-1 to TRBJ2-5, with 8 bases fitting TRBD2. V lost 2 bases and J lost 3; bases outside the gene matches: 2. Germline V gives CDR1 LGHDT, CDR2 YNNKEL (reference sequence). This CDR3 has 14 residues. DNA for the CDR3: TGTGCCAGCAGCCAATATAGCGGGGAAGAGACCCAGTACTTC. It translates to CASSQYSGEETQYF.

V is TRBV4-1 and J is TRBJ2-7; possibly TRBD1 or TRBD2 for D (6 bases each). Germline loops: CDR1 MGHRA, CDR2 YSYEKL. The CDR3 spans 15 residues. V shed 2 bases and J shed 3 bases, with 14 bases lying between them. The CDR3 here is CASSQKTGAIYEQYF. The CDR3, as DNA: TGCGCCAGCAGCCAAAAAACGGGGGCCATCTACGAGCAGTACTTC.